This TCR beta chain was recovered during a study of cytomegalovirus exposure and HLA in healthy donors. Produced via immunoSEQ multiplex PCR; TCRdb's table is partial and in-frame only. The sample shows tens of thousands of clones, 90% to 97% of them seen only once. Study-wide findings and caveats: Despite most TCR sequences being rare, some public TCRs occurred in many donors.

With regard to this clone: Its antigen remains unidentified.

This CDR3 contains 15 residues. Germline trimming cut 6 bases from V and 2 bases from J; bases unmatched to any gene: 6. From germline, CDR1 is MNHEY and CDR2 SVGAGI. The TCR was taken from a man aged 18 to 29 in good health and CMV-seronegative. Sample: PBMCs. V is TRBV6-5 and J is TRBJ2-3; 9 positions agree with TRBD1. Here the CDR3 DNA reads TGTGCCAGCAGCCCGGGACAGGGATACACAGATACGCAGTATTTT. Its protein is CASSPGQGYTDTQYF.